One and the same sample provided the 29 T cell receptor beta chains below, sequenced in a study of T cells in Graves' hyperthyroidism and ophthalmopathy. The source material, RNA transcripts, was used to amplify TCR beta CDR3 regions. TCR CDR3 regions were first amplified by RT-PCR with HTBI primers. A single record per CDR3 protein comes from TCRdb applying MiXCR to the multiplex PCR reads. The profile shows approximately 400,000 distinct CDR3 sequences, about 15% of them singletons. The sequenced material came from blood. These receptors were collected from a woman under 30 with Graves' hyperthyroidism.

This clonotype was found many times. The CDR3 region has the DNA TGCAGTGCTAGAGTGGGACAGCTCTATAATTCACCCCTCCACTTT. Translated, it gives CSARVGQLYNSPLHF. The rearrangement joins TRBV20-1 to TRBJ1-6; 7 bases line up with TRBD1. J was trimmed by 3 bases and V by 1 base; bases with no gene match: 3. The germline CDR1 and CDR2 sequences are DFQATT and SNEGSKA (reference sequence). The CDR3 consists of 15 residues.

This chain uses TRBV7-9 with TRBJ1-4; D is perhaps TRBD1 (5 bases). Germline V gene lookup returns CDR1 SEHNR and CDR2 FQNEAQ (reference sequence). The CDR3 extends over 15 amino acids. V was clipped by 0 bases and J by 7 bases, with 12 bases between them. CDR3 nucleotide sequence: TGTGCCAGCAGCTTAGCCGGAGGGGATAGTGAAAAACTGTTTTTT. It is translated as CASSLAGGDSEKLFF.

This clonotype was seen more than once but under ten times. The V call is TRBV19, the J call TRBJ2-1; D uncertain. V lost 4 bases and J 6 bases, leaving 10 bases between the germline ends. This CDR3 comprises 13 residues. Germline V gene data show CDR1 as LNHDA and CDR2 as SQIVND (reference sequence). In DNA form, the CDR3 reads TGTGCCAGTAGTAGACAAATCCGCAATGAGCAGTTCTTC. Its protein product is CASSRQIRNEQFF.

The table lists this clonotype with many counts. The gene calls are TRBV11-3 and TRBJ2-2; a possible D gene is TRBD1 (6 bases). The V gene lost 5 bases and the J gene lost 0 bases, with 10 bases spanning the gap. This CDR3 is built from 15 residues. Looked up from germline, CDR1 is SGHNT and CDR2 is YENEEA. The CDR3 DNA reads TGTGCCAGCAGCACCGGGACATCGAACACCGGGGAGCTGTTTTTT. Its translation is CASSTGTSNTGELFF.

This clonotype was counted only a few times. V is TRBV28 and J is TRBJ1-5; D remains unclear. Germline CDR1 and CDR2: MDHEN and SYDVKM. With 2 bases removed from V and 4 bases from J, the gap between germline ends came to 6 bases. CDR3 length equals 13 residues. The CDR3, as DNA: TGTGCCAGCAGTTTACAGAAGAATCAGCCCCAGCATTTT. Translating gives CASSLQKNQPQHF.

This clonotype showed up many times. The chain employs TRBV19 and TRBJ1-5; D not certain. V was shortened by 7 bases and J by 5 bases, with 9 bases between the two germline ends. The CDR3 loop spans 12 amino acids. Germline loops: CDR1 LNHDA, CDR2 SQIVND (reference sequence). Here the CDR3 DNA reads TGTGCCAGTACGGGAAGGGATCAGCCCCAGCATTTT. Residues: CASTGRDQPQHF.

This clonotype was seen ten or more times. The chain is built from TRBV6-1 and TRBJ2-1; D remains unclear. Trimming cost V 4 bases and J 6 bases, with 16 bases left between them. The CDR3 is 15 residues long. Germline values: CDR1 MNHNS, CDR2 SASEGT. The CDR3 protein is CASSAGDGQSNEQFF. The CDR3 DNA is TGTGCCAGCAGTGCAGGTGACGGGCAAAGCAATGAGCAGTTCTTC.

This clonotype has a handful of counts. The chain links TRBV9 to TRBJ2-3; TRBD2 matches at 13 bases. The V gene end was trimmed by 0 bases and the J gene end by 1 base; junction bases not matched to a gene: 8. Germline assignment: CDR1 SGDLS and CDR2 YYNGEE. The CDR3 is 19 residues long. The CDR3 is CASSVGARLAGGRTDTQYF. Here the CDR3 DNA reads TGTGCCAGCAGCGTAGGGGCCCGACTAGCGGGGGGCCGCACAGATACGCAGTATTTT.

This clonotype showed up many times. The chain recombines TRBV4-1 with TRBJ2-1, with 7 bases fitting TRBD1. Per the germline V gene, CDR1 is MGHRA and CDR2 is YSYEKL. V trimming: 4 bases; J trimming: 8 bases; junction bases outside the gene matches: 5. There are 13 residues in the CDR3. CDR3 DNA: TGCGCCAGCAGCCTGCGACAGGGTGATGAGCAGTTCTTC. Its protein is CASSLRQGDEQFF.

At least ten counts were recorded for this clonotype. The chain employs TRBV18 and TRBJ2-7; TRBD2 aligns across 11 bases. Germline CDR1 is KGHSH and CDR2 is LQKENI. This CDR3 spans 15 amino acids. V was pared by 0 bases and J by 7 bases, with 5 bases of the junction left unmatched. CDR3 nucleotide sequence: TGTGCCAGCTCACCACCTAGCGGGAGGGCGGGTGAGCAGTACTTC. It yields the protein CASSPPSGRAGEQYF. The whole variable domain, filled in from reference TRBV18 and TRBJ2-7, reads NAGVMQNPRHLVRRRGQEARLRCSPMKGHSHVYWYRQLPEEGLKFMVYLQKENIIDESGMPKERFSAEFPKEGPSILRIQQVVRGDSAAYFCASSPPSGRAGEQYFGPGTRLTVT.

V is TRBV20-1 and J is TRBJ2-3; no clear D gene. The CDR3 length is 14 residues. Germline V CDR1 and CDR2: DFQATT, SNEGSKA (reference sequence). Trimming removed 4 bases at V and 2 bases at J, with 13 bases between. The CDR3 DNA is TGCAGTGCTACACTTGGTGATTTCACAGATACGCAGTATTTT. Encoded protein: CSATLGDFTDTQYF.

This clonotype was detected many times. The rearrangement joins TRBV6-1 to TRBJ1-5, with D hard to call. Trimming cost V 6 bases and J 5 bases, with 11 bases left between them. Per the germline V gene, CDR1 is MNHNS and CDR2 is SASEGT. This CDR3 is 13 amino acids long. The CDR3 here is CASRGWVDQPQHF. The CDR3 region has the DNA TGTGCCAGCAGGGGGTGGGTGGATCAGCCCCAGCATTTT.

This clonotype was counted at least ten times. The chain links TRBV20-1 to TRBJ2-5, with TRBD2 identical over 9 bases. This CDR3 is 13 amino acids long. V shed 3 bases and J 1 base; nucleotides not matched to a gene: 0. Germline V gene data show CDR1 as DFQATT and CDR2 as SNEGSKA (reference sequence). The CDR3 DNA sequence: TGCAGTGCTAGGGGACTAGCCCAAGAGACCCAGTACTTC. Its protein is CSARGLAQETQYF.

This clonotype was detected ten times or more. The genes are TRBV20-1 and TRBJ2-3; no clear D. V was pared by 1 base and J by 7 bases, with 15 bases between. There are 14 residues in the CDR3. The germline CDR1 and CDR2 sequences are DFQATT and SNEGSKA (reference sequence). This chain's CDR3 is CSARVAAGPNTQYF. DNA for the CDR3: TGCAGTGCTAGAGTGGCCGCAGGCCCGAATACGCAGTATTTT.

The DNA of the CDR3 is TGCAGCGTCTCTAGGACGGAGGGTCAAAACATTCAGTACTTC. Translation: CSVSRTEGQNIQYF. The genes are TRBV29-1 and TRBJ2-4; possible D gene TRBD2, 6 bases. Germline CDR1 SQVTM, CDR2 ANQGSEA. The CDR3 contains 14 residues. Between the trimmed V and J ends, which lost 6 bases and 5 bases, there was a span of 17 bases. The whole variable domain, remainder taken from reference TRBV29-1 and TRBJ2-4, is SAVISQKPSRDICQRGTSLTIQCQVDSQVTMMFWYRQQPGQSLTLIATANQGSEATYESGFVIDKFPISRPNLTFSTLTVSNMSPEDSSIYLCSVSRTEGQNIQYFGAGTRLSVL.

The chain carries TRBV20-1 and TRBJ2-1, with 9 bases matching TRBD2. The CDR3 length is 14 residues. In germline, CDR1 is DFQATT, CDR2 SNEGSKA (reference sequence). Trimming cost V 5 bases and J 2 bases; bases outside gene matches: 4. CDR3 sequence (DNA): TGCAGTGCTTGGGGCGGGGGGGCCTACAATGAGCAGTTCTTC. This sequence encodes CSAWGGGAYNEQFF.

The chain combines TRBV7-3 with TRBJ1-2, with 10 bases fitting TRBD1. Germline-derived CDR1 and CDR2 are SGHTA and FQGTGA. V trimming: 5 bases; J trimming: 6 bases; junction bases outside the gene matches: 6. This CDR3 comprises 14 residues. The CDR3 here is CASSQSGTGDGYTF. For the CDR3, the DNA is TGTGCCAGCAGCCAGTCCGGGACAGGGGATGGCTACACCTTC.

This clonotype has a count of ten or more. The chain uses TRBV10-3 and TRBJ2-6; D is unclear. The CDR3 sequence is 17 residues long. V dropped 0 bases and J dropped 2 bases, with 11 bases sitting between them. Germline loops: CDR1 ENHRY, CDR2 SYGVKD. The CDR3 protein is CAISESGKRPGANVLTF. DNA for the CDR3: TGTGCCATCAGTGAGTCAGGGAAACGACCTGGGGCCAACGTCCTGACTTTC.

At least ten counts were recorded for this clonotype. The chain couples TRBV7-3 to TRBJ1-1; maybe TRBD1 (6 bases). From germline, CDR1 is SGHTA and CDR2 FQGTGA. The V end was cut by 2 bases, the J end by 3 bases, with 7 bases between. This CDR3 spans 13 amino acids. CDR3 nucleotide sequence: TGTGCCAGCAGCTTACAGGGGTACACTGAAGCTTTCTTT. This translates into CASSLQGYTEAFF.

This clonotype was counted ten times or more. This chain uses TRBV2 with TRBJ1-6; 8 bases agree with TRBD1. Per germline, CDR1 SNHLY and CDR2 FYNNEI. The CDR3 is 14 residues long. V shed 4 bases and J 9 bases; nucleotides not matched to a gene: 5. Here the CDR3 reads CASSATGETSPLHF. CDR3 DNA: TGTGCCAGCAGTGCGACAGGGGAGACTTCACCCCTCCACTTT. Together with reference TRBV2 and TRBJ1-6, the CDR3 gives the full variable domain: EPEVTQTPSHQVTQMGQEVILRCVPISNHLYFYWYRQILGQKVEFLVSFYNNEISEKSEIFDDQFSVERPDGSNFTLKIRSTKLEDSAMYFCASSATGETSPLHFGNGTRLTVT.

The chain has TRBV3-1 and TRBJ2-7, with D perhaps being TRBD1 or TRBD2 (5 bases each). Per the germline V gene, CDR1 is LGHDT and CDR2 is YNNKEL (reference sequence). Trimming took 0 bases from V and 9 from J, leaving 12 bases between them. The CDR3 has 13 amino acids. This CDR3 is CASSQDLRGMQYF. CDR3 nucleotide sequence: TGTGCCAGCAGCCAAGATCTGAGGGGAATGCAGTACTTC.

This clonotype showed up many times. The CDR3 region has the DNA TGTGCCAGCAGCCAAGGGGTGACACCCCTCCACTTT. The encoded protein is CASSQGVTPLHF. The chain links TRBV3-1 to TRBJ1-6; D is unclear. Germline V CDR1 and CDR2: LGHDT, YNNKEL (reference sequence). Trimming shortened V by 1 base and J by 11 bases, and 6 bases separated the two germline ends. The CDR3 spans 12 residues.

The CDR3 DNA reads TGCAGTGCTGGGACTAGCGGGAACACCGGGGAGCTGTTTTTT. Protein product: CSAGTSGNTGELFF. The chain has TRBV20-1 and TRBJ2-2, with 11 bases fitting TRBD2. The V gene end was trimmed by 5 bases and the J gene end by 1 base; junction bases not matched to a gene: 0. Germline V gene data show CDR1 as DFQATT and CDR2 as SNEGSKA (reference sequence). The CDR3 covers 14 residues.

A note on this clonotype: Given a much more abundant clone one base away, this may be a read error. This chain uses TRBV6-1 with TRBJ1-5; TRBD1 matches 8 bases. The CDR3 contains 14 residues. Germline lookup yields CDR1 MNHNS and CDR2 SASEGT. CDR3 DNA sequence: TGTGCCGGCAGAGGACAGGGTAGCAATCAGCCCCAGCATTTT. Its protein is CAGRGQGSNQPQHF.

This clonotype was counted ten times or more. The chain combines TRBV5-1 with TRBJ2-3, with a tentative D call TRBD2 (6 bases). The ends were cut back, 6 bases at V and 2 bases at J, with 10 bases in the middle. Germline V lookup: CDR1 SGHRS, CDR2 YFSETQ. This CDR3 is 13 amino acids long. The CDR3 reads CASKRGITDTQYF. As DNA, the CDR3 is TGCGCCAGCAAACGGGGGATCACAGATACGCAGTATTTT.

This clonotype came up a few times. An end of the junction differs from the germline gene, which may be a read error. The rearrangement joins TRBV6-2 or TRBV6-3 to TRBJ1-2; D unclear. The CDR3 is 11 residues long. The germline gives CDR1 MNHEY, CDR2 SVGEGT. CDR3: CASDGIYDYTF. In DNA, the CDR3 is TGTGCCAGCGACGGGATCTATGACTACACCTTC.

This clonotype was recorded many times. The CDR3 sequence is CSARGSFNQPQHF. The DNA for the CDR3 is TGCAGTGCTAGGGGTAGCTTCAATCAGCCCCAGCATTTT. V gene TRBV20-1 combines with J gene TRBJ1-5; the D is unclear. Germline values: CDR1 DFQATT, CDR2 SNEGSKA (reference sequence). Trimming shortened V by 3 bases and J by 3 bases, and 9 bases separated the two germline ends. The CDR3 runs 13 residues.

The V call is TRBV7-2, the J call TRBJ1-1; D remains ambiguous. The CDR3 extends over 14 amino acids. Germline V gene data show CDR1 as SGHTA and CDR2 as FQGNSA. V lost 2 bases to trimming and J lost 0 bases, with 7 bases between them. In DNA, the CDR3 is TGTGCCAGCAGCTTAAGTGGATTGAACACTGAAGCTTTCTTT. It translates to CASSLSGLNTEAFF.

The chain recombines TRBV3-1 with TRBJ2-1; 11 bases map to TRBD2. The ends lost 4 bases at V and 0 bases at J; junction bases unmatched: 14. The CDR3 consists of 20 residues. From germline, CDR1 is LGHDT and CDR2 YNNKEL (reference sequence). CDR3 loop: CASSPPVGTSGLLSYNEQFF. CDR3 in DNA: TGTGCCAGCAGCCCACCGGTAGGGACTAGCGGCCTCCTCTCCTACAATGAGCAGTTCTTC.